The text below deals with one T cell receptor beta chain. How the authors handled the data: Nucleated cell counts were estimated from reference gene primer amplification. Sequencing used immunoSEQ multiplex PCR; TCRdb keeps in-frame clones, though not all of them. Clone size and the V and J calls come from that table; the DNA yielded D and trimming. The sample lists 250,000 to 350,000 clones, around 90% occurring once. These data come from a study of blood T cell repertoires in COVID-19. The wider study: Samples representing acute and convalescent COVID-19 were sourced from the United States, Italy and Spain. The cDNA or gDNA used as material had been derived from T cells, B-cell-depleted T cells, or PBMCs.

Germline V gives CDR1 GTSNPN, CDR2 SVGIG (reference sequence). CDR3 length: 14 residues. V lost 4 bases to trimming and J lost 0 bases; unmatched junction nucleotides: 3. The sequence was obtained from a woman in her forties who had recovered from COVID-19. V usage is TRBV30 and J usage is TRBJ2-1; TRBD2 matches at 7 bases. The specimen was peripheral blood. CDR3 nucleotide sequence: TGTGCCTGGACGCGGGGGAGCTCCTACAATGAGCAGTTCTTC. Translated, it gives CAWTRGSSYNEQFF.